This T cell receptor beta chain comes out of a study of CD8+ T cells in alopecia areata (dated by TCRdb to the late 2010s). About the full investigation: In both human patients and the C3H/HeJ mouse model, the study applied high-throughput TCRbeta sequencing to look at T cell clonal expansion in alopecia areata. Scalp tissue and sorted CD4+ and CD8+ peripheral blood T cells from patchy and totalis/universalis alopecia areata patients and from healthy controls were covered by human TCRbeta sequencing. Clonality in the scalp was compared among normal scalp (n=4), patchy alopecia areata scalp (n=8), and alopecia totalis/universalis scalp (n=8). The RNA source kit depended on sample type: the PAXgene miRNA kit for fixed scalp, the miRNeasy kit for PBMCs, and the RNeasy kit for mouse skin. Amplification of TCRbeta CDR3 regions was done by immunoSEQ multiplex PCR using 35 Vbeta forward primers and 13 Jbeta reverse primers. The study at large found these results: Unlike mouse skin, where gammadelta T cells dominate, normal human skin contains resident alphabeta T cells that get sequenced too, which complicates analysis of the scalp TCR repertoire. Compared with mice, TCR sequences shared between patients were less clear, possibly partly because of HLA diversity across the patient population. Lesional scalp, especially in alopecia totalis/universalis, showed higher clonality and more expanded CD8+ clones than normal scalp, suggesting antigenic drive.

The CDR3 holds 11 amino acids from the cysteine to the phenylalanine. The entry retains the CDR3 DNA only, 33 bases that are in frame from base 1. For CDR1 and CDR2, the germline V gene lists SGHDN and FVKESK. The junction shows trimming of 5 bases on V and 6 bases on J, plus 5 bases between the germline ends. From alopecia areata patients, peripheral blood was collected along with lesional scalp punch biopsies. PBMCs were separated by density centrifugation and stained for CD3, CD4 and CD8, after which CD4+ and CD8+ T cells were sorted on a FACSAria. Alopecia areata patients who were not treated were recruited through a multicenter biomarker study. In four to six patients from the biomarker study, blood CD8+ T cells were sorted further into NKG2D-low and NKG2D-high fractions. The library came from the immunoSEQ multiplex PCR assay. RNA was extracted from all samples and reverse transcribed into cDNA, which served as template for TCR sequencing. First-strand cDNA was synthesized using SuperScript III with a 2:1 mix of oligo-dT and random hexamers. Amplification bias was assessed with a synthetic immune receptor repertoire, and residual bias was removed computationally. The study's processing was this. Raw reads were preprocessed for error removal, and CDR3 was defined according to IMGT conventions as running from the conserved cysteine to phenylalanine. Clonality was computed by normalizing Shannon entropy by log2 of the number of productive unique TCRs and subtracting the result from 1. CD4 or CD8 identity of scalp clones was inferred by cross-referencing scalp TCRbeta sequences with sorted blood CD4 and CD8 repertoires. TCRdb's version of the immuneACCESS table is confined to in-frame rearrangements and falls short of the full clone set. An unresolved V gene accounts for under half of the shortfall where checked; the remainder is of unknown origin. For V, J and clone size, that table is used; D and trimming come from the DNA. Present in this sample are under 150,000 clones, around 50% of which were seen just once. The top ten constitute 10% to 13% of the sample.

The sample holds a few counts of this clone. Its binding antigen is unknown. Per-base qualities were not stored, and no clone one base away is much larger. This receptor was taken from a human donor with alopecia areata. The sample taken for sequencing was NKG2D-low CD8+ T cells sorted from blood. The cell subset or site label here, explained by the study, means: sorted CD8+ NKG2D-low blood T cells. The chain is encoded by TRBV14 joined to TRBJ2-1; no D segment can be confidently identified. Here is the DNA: TGTGCCAGCAGCGTGGCCAATGAGCAGTTCTTC. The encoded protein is CASSVANEQFF. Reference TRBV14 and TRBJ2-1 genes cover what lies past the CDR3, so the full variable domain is EAGVTQFPSHSVIEKGQTVTLRCDPISGHDNLYWYRRVMGKEIKFLLHFVKESKQDESGMPNNRFLAERTGGTYSTLKVQPAELEDSGVYFCASSVANEQFFGPGTRLTVL.